This T cell receptor (beta chain) stems from a study of T cells in Graves' hyperthyroidism and ophthalmopathy. Template material for amplifying TCR beta CDR3 regions consisted of RNA transcripts. First-round RT-PCR targeting the TCR CDR3 was performed with the HTBI primer set. TCRdb redid the calling of the multiplex PCR reads with MiXCR, one entry per CDR3 protein. The repertoire holds roughly 500,000 distinct CDR3 sequences, with 35% to 50% as singletons. This clonotype was seen many times. This CDR3 is built from 12 residues. The germline gives CDR1 SQVTM, CDR2 ANQGSEA. With V trimmed by 4 bases and J by 2 bases, 2 bases remained unmatched.

V usage is TRBV29-1 and J usage is TRBJ2-7; 7 bases fit TRBD1. The receptor was isolated from an adult woman with Graves' disease, either hyperthyroidism or ophthalmopathy (not recorded which). Sequenced material: peripheral blood or thyroid tissue (not recorded which). The CDR3 DNA follows: TGCAGCGTTGCACAGGGGACCTACGAGCAGTACTTC. As protein: CSVAQGTYEQYF.